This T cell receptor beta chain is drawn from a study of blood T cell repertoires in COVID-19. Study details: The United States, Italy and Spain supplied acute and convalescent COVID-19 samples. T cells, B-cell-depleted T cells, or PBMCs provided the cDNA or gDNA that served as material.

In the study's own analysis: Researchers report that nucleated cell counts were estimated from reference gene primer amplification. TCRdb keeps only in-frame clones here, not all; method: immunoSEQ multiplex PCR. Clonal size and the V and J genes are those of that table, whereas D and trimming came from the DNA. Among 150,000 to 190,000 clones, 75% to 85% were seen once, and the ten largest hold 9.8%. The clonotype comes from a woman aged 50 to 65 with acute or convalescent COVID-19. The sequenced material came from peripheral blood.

Written as DNA, the CDR3 is TGTGCCAGCAGCCCTAGCCCACCTCCCTATGGCTACACCTTC. Translated: CASSPSPPPYGYTF. The rearrangement joins TRBV6-2 or TRBV6-3 to TRBJ1-2, with D unclear. Germline assignment: CDR1 MNHEY and CDR2 SVGEGT. Trimming took 6 bases from V and 4 from J, leaving 15 bases between them. This CDR3 contains 14 residues.